This TCR beta chain comes out of a study of vaccination effects on CD4 cells after COVID-19. This clone occurred a few times. Its antigen is unknown. Study results and caveats: Convalescent patients in the study were few, and early post-infection timepoints were absent. Infection- and vaccine-induced clones contracted markedly late after vaccination.

V was clipped by 0 bases and J by 9 bases, with 16 bases between them. CDR1 and CDR2 from the germline V gene are SGHTA and FQGTGA. The CDR3 runs 15 residues. Prior to sequencing, the ViraFEST assay stimulated PBMC with viral peptide pools, which expanded the antigen-specific CD4+ T cells. The authors isolated CD4+ T cells after less than eleven days of culture. The cohort was immunized with two doses of either the BNT162b2 or mRNA-1273 vaccine. Vaccine recipients had no previous SARS-CoV-2 infection; their nucleocapsid antibodies were negative. Researchers swapped half the medium for IL-2 medium on both days 3 and 7. This table comes from immunoSEQ multiplex PCR, and its TCRdb copy is limited to in-frame clones, with some not included. Of 25,000 to 30,000 clones in the sample, over 80% were seen once.

The sample consisted of CD4+ T cells from PBMCs cultured with SARS-CoV-2 spike peptides, taken after COVID-19 vaccination. The sequence was collected from a human donor who received a COVID-19 vaccine. Some clones in this sample may be carry-over from other donors' samples. V usage is TRBV7-3 and J usage is TRBJ2-3; TRBD1 might be the D (6 bases). The DNA of the CDR3 is TGTGCCAGCAGCTTAACCCAGGGGCCGGTCGGCACGCAGTATTTT. Translation: CASSLTQGPVGTQYF.